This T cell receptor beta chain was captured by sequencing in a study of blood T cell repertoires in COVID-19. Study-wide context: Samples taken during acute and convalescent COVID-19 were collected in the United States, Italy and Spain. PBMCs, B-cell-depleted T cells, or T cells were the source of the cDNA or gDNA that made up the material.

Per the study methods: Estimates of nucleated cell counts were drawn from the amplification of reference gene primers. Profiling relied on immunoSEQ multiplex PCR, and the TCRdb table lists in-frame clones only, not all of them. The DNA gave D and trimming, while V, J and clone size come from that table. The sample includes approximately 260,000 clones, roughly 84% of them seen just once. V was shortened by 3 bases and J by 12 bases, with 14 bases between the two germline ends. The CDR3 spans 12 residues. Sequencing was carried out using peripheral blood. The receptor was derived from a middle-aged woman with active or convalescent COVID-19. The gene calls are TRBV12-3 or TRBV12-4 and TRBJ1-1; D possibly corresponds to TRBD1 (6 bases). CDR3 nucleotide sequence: TGTGCCAGCAGTTTGGGGCAGGGGTCGACTTTCTTT. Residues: CASSLGQGSTFF.